This note documents a single TCR beta chain sequence. Its antigen is unidentified. The data are from a study of cytomegalovirus exposure and HLA in healthy donors. General study findings and limits: A list of approximately 150 TCR beta chains associated with cytomegalovirus was given.

The PCR was carried out with 60 Vbeta primers and 13 Jbeta primers. Sequenced by immunoSEQ multiplex PCR; TCRdb stores in-frame clones only, minus some. The sample shows about 250,000 clones, around 84% of them seen only once. V was clipped by 11 bases and J by 13 bases, with 19 bases between them. Germline CDR1 is MNHEY and CDR2 is SVGAGI. The CDR3 has 11 residues. The rearrangement uses TRBV6-5 and TRBJ2-3; D may be TRBD2 (5 bases). This receptor was obtained from a girl under 10 years old in good health and CMV-seronegative. The sequenced material came from PBMCs. The CDR3 nucleotides are TGTGCCGTCCGAGGGCTTGATATTGAGTATTTT. It encodes CAVRGLDIEYF.